This T cell receptor beta chain derives from a study of regulatory T cells in long-lasting Graves disease listed by TCRdb under 2021. In the study overall: In the newly diagnosed Graves' disease group, patients had been taking antithyroid drugs for less than 3 months. A total of roughly 35 samples underwent TCR sequencing, from about 13 patients with persistent Graves' disease and 20 patients with newly diagnosed Graves' disease. Peripheral blood TCR sequencing and RNA sequencing compared persistent Graves' disease patients with newly diagnosed Graves' disease patients. The study was conducted in China and was registered as a clinical trial. Study-wide conclusions, independent of this receptor: Only the TCR beta chain was sequenced and analyzed. The authors acknowledged the small sample size as a limitation that may reduce accuracy. Compared with newly diagnosed patients, patients with persistent Graves' disease had lower TCR Shannon entropy and fewer highly expanded clones, which suggests clonal expansion. Preferential use of TRBV28, TRBJ1-2 and TRBJ2-5 was observed in persistent disease, whereas TRBV20-1 and TRBJ2-1 were favored in newly diagnosed disease. A larger number of public clonotypes was shared among persistent patients (about 2,700) than among newly diagnosed patients (around 880). Peripheral blood alone was examined, since thyroid tissue, which constituted the primary lesion, could not be accessed.

In light of the paper, this sample's time point label describes: newly diagnosed GD, antithyroid drugs for less than 3 months. For both TCR sequencing and RNA sequencing, RNA was extracted from PBMCs in TRIzol. Graves' disease was diagnosed according to American Thyroid Association guidelines. The patients came from an endocrinology department in Xi'an, China. From each patient, around 9 milliliters of peripheral blood was collected into an EDTA anticoagulant tube. Ficoll Paque Plus density gradient separation was used to isolate PBMCs, and no additional T cell sorting was done. An Agilent 2100 Bioanalyzer and agarose gel were used to assess RNA quality, and a NanoDrop 2000 was used to measure RNA concentration. This clonotype appeared a few times. The specificity of this receptor is unknown. Per-base qualities were not stored, and no clone one base away is much larger. To prepare the library, multiplex PCR was applied. TCRdb names Illumina HiSeq 4000 as the instrument used. To build TCR beta libraries, CDR3 regions were amplified by Arm-PCR using iRepertoire HTBI primers. PCR products were gel purified before sequencing. In the source study's methods: Gene usage analysis of CDR3 amino acid clonotypes used the 62 TRBV and more than 13 TRBJ segments found across samples. Filtered high-quality paired reads were merged into contigs using COPE and FqMerger. BLAST was used to align contigs to the IMGT TRBV, TRBD and TRBJ reference genes, and CDR3 was defined following IMGT. Highly expanded clones were defined as clonotypes with a frequency above 0.1%. Shannon entropy was used to measure repertoire diversity, and the Gini coefficient was used to measure V-J evenness. A clonotype found in more than one individual was treated as public. Using fastp trimming at Q25 and MiXCR clonotype assembly, TCRdb reanalyzed the public sequencing data and kept in-frame beta chains. For every CDR3 protein sequence, its rows merge into one entry that carries the most common genes and DNA. These V and J calls rely on TCRdb rather than the paper's analysis. In this sample the table shows about 400,000 distinct CDR3 sequences, about 15% of which occur a single time. Approximately 7.8% of the sample comes from the top ten.

The CDR1 and CDR2 encoded by the germline V gene are MNHEY and SVGEGT. Spanning cysteine to phenylalanine, the CDR3 consists of 16 amino acids. Only the CDR3 DNA is retained, 48 bases long and in frame from the first base. V is cut back by 5 bases and J by 3 bases, with 9 bases in the junction unmatched. Separately, the same data were catalogued under a study of T cells in Graves' hyperthyroidism and ophthalmopathy. The second study also describes: Graves' hyperthyroidism was defined as stable when no progression to ophthalmopathy occurred over 18 months of follow-up. Hyperthyroidism patients were aged 18 to 65 years and newly diagnosed, with disease duration of less than 2 months. Patients with uncontrolled infections, other autoimmune diseases, pregnancy or lactation were excluded. Diagnoses were established on the basis of clinical symptoms, serum thyroxine and TRAb, thyroid ultrasound, and orbital computed tomography. The TCR CDR3 was subjected to a first round of RT-PCR using the HTBI primer set and the Qiagen OneStep RT-PCR kit. Most expanded thyroid clonotypes (frequency above 0.001) were also detected in blood, suggesting blood repertoires may reflect thyroid immune responses. A 13 V-J signature model separated ophthalmopathy from stable hyperthyroidism, with approximately 87% sensitivity and roughly 81% specificity in cross-validation and 80%/75% in testing. In validation, the model predicted progression to ophthalmopathy with over 60% sensitivity and less than 75% specificity, a median of 6.5 months before onset. A discovery cohort of about a hundred patients, fewer than 50 with Graves' ophthalmopathy and about 58 with stable Graves' hyperthyroidism, was used to find distinguishing TCR V-J signatures. An independent validation cohort of 18 to 20 hyperthyroidism patients and approximately 17 patients who later progressed to ophthalmopathy tested prospective prediction of ophthalmopathy. For training and testing, the 100 or so patients in the discovery cohort were randomly divided in a 7:3 ratio. Thyroid tissue and blood T-cell repertoires from six or seven Graves' hyperthyroidism patients were also compared in the study. After sampling, hyperthyroidism patients received methimazole starting at 30 mg daily, and ophthalmopathy patients received high-dose intravenous methylprednisolone. A second multiplex PCR round built the libraries, followed by size selection and purification. Libraries were sequenced paired-end with 100 bp reads on an Illumina HiSeq2000. SOAPnuke was used to process the raw data, with reads discarded if the reads contained adapters or uncalled bases, had a mean Phred below 15, or lacked an exact constant-primer or identifier match. High-quality paired reads were merged with COPE v1.2.5, and unique nucleotide sequences were defined as clonotypes. Clonotypes were aligned to IMGT TRBV, TRBD and TRBJ reference segments using MiTCR v1.1. Only V-J combinations with frequency above 0.0001, covering about 99% of repertoires, were analysed. The TCS score was defined as the ratio of F50 (clonal expansion) to E x V (chaos), calculated using BLOSUM62-based TCRdist between CDR3 peptides within each V-J. Welch's t-statistics and random forest reduced 514 V-J features to 13, which were used in a naive Bayes classifier (R e1071). Sample size was not statistically predetermined, and investigators were not blinded to group allocation. The paper reports TCR Vbeta CDR3 sequencing of more than 120 peripheral blood samples: approximately 43 ophthalmopathy, 70 to 85 hyperthyroidism and approximately 17 progressor patients.

This clonotype originated in a woman between 40 and 50 years old with Graves disease. Donor details come from another sample of the same person, matched by shared clones. This specimen was peripheral blood mononuclear cells (PBMCs), taken at new diagnosis, from a patient treated with antithyroid drugs. Recombination linked TRBV6-2 or TRBV6-3 to TRBJ2-1; a stretch of 8 junction bases matches TRBD2. For the CDR3, the sequence is CASSSGRGGFYNEQFF. The DNA sequence is TGTGCCAGCAGTAGCGGGAGAGGAGGGTTCTACAATGAGCAGTTCTTC.